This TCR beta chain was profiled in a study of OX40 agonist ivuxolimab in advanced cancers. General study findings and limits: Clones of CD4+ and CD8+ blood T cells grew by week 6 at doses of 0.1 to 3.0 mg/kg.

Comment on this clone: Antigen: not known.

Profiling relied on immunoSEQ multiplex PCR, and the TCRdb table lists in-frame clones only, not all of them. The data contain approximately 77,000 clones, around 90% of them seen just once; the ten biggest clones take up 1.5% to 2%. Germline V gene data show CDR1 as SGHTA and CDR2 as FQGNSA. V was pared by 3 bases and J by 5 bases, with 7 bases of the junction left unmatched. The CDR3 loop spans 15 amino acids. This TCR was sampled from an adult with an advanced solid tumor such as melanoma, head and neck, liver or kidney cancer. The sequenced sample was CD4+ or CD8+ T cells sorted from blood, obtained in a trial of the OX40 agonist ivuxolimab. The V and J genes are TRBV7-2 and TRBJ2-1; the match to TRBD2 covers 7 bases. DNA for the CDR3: TGTGCCAGCAGCTTCGGGTCGGGGAGGGACAATGAGCAGTTCTTC. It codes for CASSFGSGRDNEQFF. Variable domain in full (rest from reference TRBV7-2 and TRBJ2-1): GAGVSQSPSNKVTEKGKDVELRCDPISGHTALYWYRQSLGQGLEFLIYFQGNSAPDKSGLPSDRFSAERTGGSVSTLTIQRTQQEDSAVYLCASSFGSGRDNEQFFGPGTRLTVL.